This T cell receptor beta chain was retrieved from a study of T cells in Graves' hyperthyroidism and ophthalmopathy. The sample holds a few counts of this clonotype. Amplified regions were TCR beta CDR3 sequences from RNA transcripts. HTBI primers were employed in a first-round RT-PCR of the TCR CDR3. MiXCR, applied by TCRdb to the multiplex PCR reads, yields one record per CDR3 protein. The table includes some 770,000 distinct CDR3 sequences, 15% to 20% detected once. Trimming took 8 bases from V and 6 from J, leaving 11 bases between them. This CDR3 contains 12 residues. Among the patients, aged 18 to 65, hyperthyroidism was newly diagnosed and had lasted under 2 months.

The rearrangement joins TRBV12-3 or TRBV12-4 to TRBJ2-1, with D unresolved. This sequence originates from a man younger than 35 with Graves' hyperthyroidism. The sample was blood. CDR3 coding DNA: TGTGCCAGCGCTCACAGTGGCAATGAGCAGTTCTTC. Its translation is CASAHSGNEQFF.